This T cell receptor (beta chain) was sequenced during a study of shared clonotypes between healthy human individuals. Study-level information: The study drew on a couple of women and a few men aged 18 to 49 as donors.

The method was immunoSEQ multiplex PCR; TCRdb's version includes in-frame clones alone and lacks a portion of them. The sample lists around 1.9 million clones, approximately 94% seen once, with around 1.7% in the top ten. V was shortened by 6 bases and J by 2 bases, with 9 bases between the two germline ends. CDR1 is SEHNR, CDR2 FQNEAQ, per germline (reference sequence). This CDR3 comprises 13 residues. CD45RO negativity and positive selection for CCR7 defined naive CD8 cells, a population that excluded terminally differentiated effector memory CD45RA+ cells. As to this clone: Its specificity is unknown.

The study, taken as a whole, reports: Relative to their counterparts shared across all four donors, non-shared clonotypes exhibited diminished generation probabilities. Generally, estimated richness proved larger in naive subsets than it did in memory subsets. Sharing across four donors was seen in 4% to 5.5% of naive CD4 clonotypes.

The sample comprised naive CD8+ T cells from PBMCs. This receptor was taken from a man younger than 30 in good health. Some clones in this sample may be carry-over from other donors' samples. V and J are TRBV7-9 and TRBJ2-3; D remains unclear. CDR3 amino acids: CASSRLLTDTQYF. In DNA, the CDR3 is TGTGCCAGCAGTCGACTTCTCACAGATACGCAGTATTTT.